This is a list of T cell receptor beta chains from one sample in a study of blood T cell repertoires in COVID-19. The assay was immunoSEQ multiplex PCR, and TCRdb's table has in-frame clones only and misses some. The sample records under 200,000 clones, roughly nine tenths being singletons. Sequenced sample: PBMCs or T cells enriched from blood (not recorded which). The receptors originated from a woman between 40 and 55 years old in a cohort exposed to, infected with or recovered from COVID-19 (not recorded which). CDR3s include the opening cysteine and the closing phenylalanine or tryptophan. Fields, in order: D gene, J gene, clone size, V gene, CDR3 DNA, CDR3 protein. A D gene is named only where the DNA matches it firmly. Rows give clone size only sometimes, using once, few, many, or a class for an expanded clone.

TRBD1,TRBJ1-5,.,TRBV6-6,TGTGCCAGCAGCGTAGGTCTCGGGGGACAGGGGGGTCTGGGCAATCAGCCCCAGCATTTT,CASSVGLGGQGGLGNQPQHF
.,TRBJ1-2,.,TRBV5-1,TGCGCCAGCAGCGTTACCGGGGAGGACTATGGCTACACCTTC,CASSVTGEDYGYTF
TRBD2,TRBJ2-7,.,TRBV5-1,TGCGCCAGCAGCTTGGAGGGAGGGGTGTACGAGCAGTACTTC,CASSLEGGVYEQYF
.,TRBJ2-7,.,TRBV4-3,TGCGCCAGCAGCCGAGGACAGCAGAGATACGAGCAGTACTTC,CASSRGQQRYEQYF
TRBD2,TRBJ2-7,once,TRBV14,TGTGCCAGCAGCCTGTTAGCGGGAGCCACCTCCTACGAGCAGTACTTC,CASSLLAGATSYEQYF
.,TRBJ1-1,.,TRBV10-2,TGCGCCAGCAGTGAGTCTGTAGGGGGAACCGCGGAAGCTTTCTTT,CASSESVGGTAEAFF
.,TRBJ1-1,.,TRBV5-1,TGCGCCAGCCAGGCGGGGGCAGAAGCTTTCTTT,CASQAGAEAFF
TRBD2,TRBJ2-1,.,TRBV19,TGTGCCAGTAGTCGAGCCGAACAAACGCGCGGGAGGGGGTATGAGCAGTTCTTC,CASSRAEQTRGRGYEQFF
.,TRBJ2-2,.,TRBV3-1/TRBV3-2,TGTGCCAGCAACGATTTTGGAGACACCGGGGAGCTGTTTTTT,CASNDFGDTGELFF
.,TRBJ2-3,.,TRBV24-1,TGTGCCACCAGTGGGCCTAGCGCGGGAAGTACAGATACGCAGTATTTT,CATSGPSAGSTDTQYF
.,TRBJ1-1,.,TRBV4-1,TGCGCCAGCAGCCAAGAGAGTCCCGCGAACACTGAAGCTTTCTTT,CASSQESPANTEAFF
TRBD1,TRBJ2-5,.,TRBV6-4,TGTGCCAGCAGTCAGGACAGGACGGAGACCCAGTACTTC,CASSQDRTETQYF
.,TRBJ1-1,.,TRBV5-4,TGTGCCAGCAGCTCCCCCAGGGGCGACTCTCAGAGGGGTACTGAAGCTTTCTTT,CASSSPRGDSQRGTEAFF
TRBD1,TRBJ1-6,once,TRBV25-1,TGTGCCAGCCGGGACAGCAAAAATTCACCCCTCCACTTT,CASRDSKNSPLHF
.,TRBJ2-1,.,TRBV5-1,TGCGCCAGCAGCCCCCGACAGACACTTTACAATGAGCAGTTCTTC,CASSPRQTLYNEQFF
TRBD1,TRBJ1-6,.,TRBV12-3/TRBV12-4,TGTGCCACCAACAGGGGGAGTTCACCCCTCCACTTT,CATNRGSSPLHF
.,TRBJ1-5,.,TRBV3-1/TRBV3-2,TGTGCCAGCAGCCAAGGTATCGGTATCAATCAGCCCCAGCATTTT,CASSQGIGINQPQHF
TRBD2,TRBJ2-1,.,TRBV2,TGTGCCAGCAAGGGACTAGCGGGGGGGGTTGGATTTCATGAGCAGTTCTTC,CASKGLAGGVGFHEQFF
TRBD1,TRBJ1-5,.,TRBV7-2,TGTGCCAGCAGCTTAGTCTCAGGGGACAGGGCGAATCAGCCCCAGCATTTT,CASSLVSGDRANQPQHF
.,TRBJ2-2,.,TRBV25-1,TGTGCCAGCAGTGACAGGGAGAACACCGGGGAGCTGTTTTTT,CASSDRENTGELFF
TRBD2,TRBJ2-3,.,TRBV14,TGTGCCAGCAGCCAGACAAAAGAGCGGGAGACAGATACGCAGTATTTT,CASSQTKERETDTQYF
.,TRBJ2-3,.,TRBV4-1,TGCGCCAGCAGCCAAGATAACCCTAGCGCATTCGGCACAGATACGCAGTATTTT,CASSQDNPSAFGTDTQYF
TRBD1,TRBJ2-5,.,TRBV3-1/TRBV3-2,TGTGCCAGCAGCCCACTTCTCGGGACAGTTCAAGAGACCCAGTACTTC,CASSPLLGTVQETQYF
TRBD1,TRBJ1-2,.,TRBV6-5,TGTGCCAGCAGTTCGGACAGGGAAAGTCTCGGCTACACCTTC,CASSSDRESLGYTF
TRBD1,TRBJ1-3,.,TRBV7-9,TGTGCCAGCAGCCCGCCGACAGGGGGACTGGAAAACACCATATATTTT,CASSPPTGGLENTIYF
.,TRBJ1-2,.,TRBV7-8,TGTGCCAGCACCTACGGAGGGGCCAACTATGGCTACACCTTC,CASTYGGANYGYTF
TRBD2,TRBJ2-7,few,TRBV4-2,TGTGCCAGCAGCCAAGAAGGAACGGGAGGGTCCTACGAGCAGTACTTC,CASSQEGTGGSYEQYF
.,TRBJ1-3,few,TRBV13,TGTGCCAGCAGTTGGAATGATGCTCGAGGGCACACCATATATTTT,CASSWNDARGHTIYF
.,TRBJ1-2,many,TRBV19,TGTGCCAGTAGTACAGGGTCGAATGGCTACACCTTC,CASSTGSNGYTF
.,TRBJ1-1,.,TRBV3-1/TRBV3-2,TGTGCCAGCAGGGACACCTCTTGGGGGGACACTGAAGCTTTCTTT,CASRDTSWGDTEAFF
.,TRBJ1-3,few,TRBV4-1,TGCGCCAGCAGCCAGGGGGGGGCCTCTGGAAACACCATATATTTT,CASSQGGASGNTIYF
.,TRBJ1-5,.,TRBV6-5,TGTGCCAGCAGTTACGCAGGGGCTAATCAGCCCCAGCATTTT,CASSYAGANQPQHF
TRBD1,TRBJ2-7,.,TRBV5-1,TGCGCCAGCAGTTTGGGACAGTCCGGCTCCTACGAGCAGTACTTC,CASSLGQSGSYEQYF
TRBD2,TRBJ2-2,.,TRBV27,TGTGCCAGCACCCTTAGCGGGAGAAGTACCGGGGAGCTGTTTTTT,CASTLSGRSTGELFF
.,TRBJ2-7,.,TRBV29-1,TGCAGCGTTGAAGATGCCAGGGTCAGCTCCTACGAGCAGTACTTC,CSVEDARVSSYEQYF
TRBD2,TRBJ2-7,.,TRBV9,TGTGCCAGCAGCGTTAGCGGGAAGGGCGAGCAGTACTTC,CASSVSGKGEQYF
.,TRBJ1-3,.,TRBV9,TGTGCCAGCAGCGTAGATCCGATAGAAGGAAACACCATATATTTT,CASSVDPIEGNTIYF
.,TRBJ1-1,.,TRBV30,TGTGCCTGGAGTGTACATGCCGAGCGCACTGAAGCTTTCTTT,CAWSVHAERTEAFF
.,TRBJ1-1,.,TRBV6-5,TGTGCCAGCAGTAGTCAAACTCTAAACACTGAAGCTTTCTTT,CASSSQTLNTEAFF
TRBD2,TRBJ2-2,.,TRBV28,TGTGCCAGCAGTTCGGGGGGGACAAACACCGGGGAGCTGTTTTTT,CASSSGGTNTGELFF